This passage covers 19 T cell receptor beta chains from one sample sequenced in a study of T cells in Graves' hyperthyroidism and ophthalmopathy. The TCR beta CDR3 regions underwent amplification using RNA transcripts as the source. The HTBI primer set drove a first-round RT-PCR of the TCR CDR3. From the multiplex PCR reads, TCRdb called clonotypes with MiXCR, one entry per CDR3 protein. Altogether roughly 380,000 distinct CDR3 sequences are present, roughly 14% being singletons, with the ten largest covering roughly 20%. The sample was blood. The source of these receptors is a man between 25 and 39 years old with Graves' hyperthyroidism that later progressed to Graves' ophthalmopathy.

The table lists this clonotype with many counts. V usage is TRBV30 and J usage is TRBJ1-5; no clear D gene. Germline V gene lookup returns CDR1 GTSNPN and CDR2 SVGIG (reference sequence). Trimming removed 0 bases from V and 6 bases from J, with 3 bases in between. This CDR3 region has 11 residues. CDR3 sequence (DNA): TGTGCCTGGAGTGTAAGTCAGCCCCAGCATTTT. Its protein product is CAWSVSQPQHF.

This clonotype was counted many times. V is TRBV11-2 and J is TRBJ1-6; weak D call: TRBD1 (5 bases). The CDR3 has 15 amino acids. Trimming left V 1 base short and J 3 bases short, with 7 bases between. Germline V gene sequence: CDR1 SGHAT, CDR2 FQNNGV. The CDR3, as DNA: TGTGCCAGCAGCTTAGTAAGGGGCTATAATTCACCCCTCCACTTT. This codes for CASSLVRGYNSPLHF.

This clonotype showed up many times. V usage is TRBV11-2 and J usage is TRBJ2-7, with TRBD1 matching 9 bases. Germline V gene data show CDR1 as SGHAT and CDR2 as FQNNGV. The CDR3 runs 14 residues. The J segment lost 3 bases and the V segment lost 5 bases, leaving 5 bases of the junction unmatched. The CDR3 DNA sequence: TGTGCCAGCAGCCCCGGGACAGGGAACTACGAGCAGTACTTC. Translated: CASSPGTGNYEQYF.

This clonotype was recorded many times. Possible read error: a much larger clone is one base away. The chain carries TRBV5-1 and TRBJ1-1; D is uncertain. Germline V gives CDR1 SGHRS, CDR2 YFSETQ. Trimming left V 6 bases short and J 0 bases short, with 12 bases between. The CDR3 has 14 residues. The CDR3 region is CASNLWGMNTEAFF. CDR3 in DNA: TGCGCCAGCAACTTATGGGGTATGAACACTGAAGCTTTCTTT. The full variable domain, with the rest looked up from reference TRBV5-1 and TRBJ1-1, is KAGVTQTPRYLIKTRGQQVTLSCSPISGHRSVSWYQQTPGQGLQFLFEYFSETQRNKGNFPGRFSGRQFSNSRSEMNVSTLELGDSALYLCASNLWGMNTEAFFGQGTRLTVV.

The CDR3 DNA sequence: TGCAGTGCTAGAGATCGGATGGGGAGGGAAGGCGAAAAACTGTTTTTT. It codes for CSARDRMGREGEKLFF. The chain couples TRBV20-1 to TRBJ1-4; D gene unclear. CDR1 is DFQATT and CDR2 is SNEGSKA in the germline V gene (reference sequence). The V end lost 0 bases, the J end lost 8 bases, and 19 bases lay between the germline ends. This CDR3 spans 16 amino acids.

The table lists this clonotype with many counts. The V gene is TRBV2, the J gene TRBJ1-1; the D is unclear. This CDR3 contains 15 residues. Germline values: CDR1 SNHLY, CDR2 FYNNEI. V shed 1 base and J shed 0 bases, with 9 bases lying between them. The CDR3 loop is CASSEVSNMNTEAFF. In nucleotides, the CDR3 is TGTGCCAGCAGTGAAGTTTCTAACATGAACACTGAAGCTTTCTTT.

This clonotype was found a few times. This chain uses TRBV11-2 with TRBJ1-2; 11 nucleotides line up with TRBD1. Germline V gene lookup returns CDR1 SGHAT and CDR2 FQNNGV. V shed 6 bases, J shed 5 bases, and the junction held 5 bases outside the gene matches. The CDR3 consists of 14 residues. CDR3 nucleotides: TGTGCCAGCAGTCGGGACAGGGGGACGTATGGCTACACCTTC. Encoded protein: CASSRDRGTYGYTF.

V usage is TRBV5-6 and J usage is TRBJ1-6; a weak D match, TRBD1 (5 bases). The germline V gene encodes CDR1 SGHDT and CDR2 YYEEEE. This CDR3 comprises 16 residues. V was clipped by 1 base and J by 1 base, with 9 bases between them. CDR3 nucleotide sequence: TGTGCCAGCAGCTTGATGGGGCAGTCCTATAATTCACCCCTCCACTTT. Translating gives CASSLMGQSYNSPLHF.

This clonotype was recorded once. One end of the junction fails to match germline, which may point to a read error. CDR3 bases: TGTGTCAGCAGTGAACCCACATACAATGAGCAGTTCTTC. It translates to CVSSEPTYNEQFF. The chain recombines TRBV25-1 with TRBJ2-1; D call uncertain. Germline V gene lookup returns CDR1 MGHDK and CDR2 SYGVNS. This CDR3 spans 13 amino acids. The entire variable domain, with the rest obtained from reference TRBV25-1 and TRBJ2-1, is as follows: EADIYQTPRYLVIGTGKKITLECSQTMGHDKMYWYQQDPGMELHLIHYSYGVNSTEKGDLSSESTVSRIRTEHFPLTLESARPSHTSQYLCVSSEPTYNEQFFGPGTRLTVL.

The chain couples TRBV7-3 to TRBJ2-2; D may be TRBD2 (6 bases). CDR1 and CDR2 from the germline V gene are SGHTA and FQGTGA. The V gene lost 3 bases and the J gene lost 5 bases, with 16 bases spanning the gap. The CDR3 covers 16 residues. The CDR3 DNA is TGTGCCAGCAGCTTCTTGGGAGCGGGTCCTACCGGGGAGCTGTTTTTT. Protein sequence: CASSFLGAGPTGELFF. Full variable domain (remainder filled in from reference TRBV7-3 and TRBJ2-2): GAGVSQTPSNKVTEKGKYVELRCDPISGHTALYWYRQSLGQGPEFLIYFQGTGAADDSGLPNDRFFAVRPEGSVSTLKIQRTERGDSAVYLCASSFLGAGPTGELFFGEGSRLTVL.

Remarks on this clonotype: This CDR3 fails to terminate in the conserved phenylalanine or tryptophan, so it likely reflects a read error. The V call is TRBV9, the J call TRBJ1-6; D possibly corresponds to TRBD1 (5 bases). CDR1 and CDR2 from the germline V gene are SGDLS and YYNGEE. CDR3 length equals 15 residues. The V and J ends lost 3 bases and 6 bases respectively, with 13 bases between them. The CDR3 sequence: CASSGGRGSNSPLHV. The CDR3 region has the DNA TGTGCCAGCAGCGGGGGTCGGGGGTCTAATTCACCCCTCCACGTT.

This clonotype was seen a few times. The rearrangement uses TRBV12-3 or TRBV12-4 and TRBJ1-5, with D possibly being TRBD1 (6 bases). CDR3 size: 13 residues. V lost 5 bases, J lost 6 bases, and 11 bases lay in between. The CDR3 DNA sequence: TGTGCCAGCAGTGACCAGGGGCGTCAGCCCCAGCATTTT. It is translated as CASSDQGRQPQHF.

This clonotype came up a few times. The rearrangement joins TRBV12-3 or TRBV12-4 to TRBJ2-2, with 8 bases fitting TRBD2. The CDR3 covers 14 residues. J lost 5 bases, V lost 5 bases, and 4 bases had no gene match. Here the CDR3 DNA reads TGTGCCAGCAGTCGGGGGGGACTGACCGGGGAGCTGTTTTTT. Protein product: CASSRGGLTGELFF.

This clonotype occurred a few times. This rearrangement joins TRBV20-1 to TRBJ1-5, with TRBD1 matching over 10 bases. Trimming removed 5 bases from V and 3 bases from J; junction bases left unmatched: 4. The germline V gene has CDR1 DFQATT and CDR2 SNEGSKA (reference sequence). This CDR3 is 14 amino acids long. The CDR3 reads CSAWDRGANQPQHF. The CDR3 DNA sequence: TGCAGTGCTTGGGACAGGGGTGCCAATCAGCCCCAGCATTTT.

This clonotype was found many times. The rearrangement uses TRBV27 and TRBJ2-6; the D is unclear. Trimming removed 4 bases at V and 1 base at J, with 11 bases between. Germline V gene lookup returns CDR1 MNHEY and CDR2 SMNVEV (reference sequence). This CDR3 comprises 16 residues. CDR3 residues: CASSSQRVSGANVLTF. The CDR3 DNA follows: TGTGCCAGCAGTTCCCAAAGAGTATCTGGGGCCAACGTCCTGACTTTC.

This clonotype was seen ten or more times. The chain couples TRBV5-8 to TRBJ1-5, with D tentatively TRBD1 (6 bases). CDR1 and CDR2 from the germline V gene are SGHTS and YDEGEE. The CDR3 runs 14 residues. The V end was cut by 4 bases, the J end by 2 bases, with 10 bases between. The CDR3 here is CASSIRQGNQPQHF. The CDR3 DNA reads as TGTGCCAGCAGCATTAGACAGGGCAATCAGCCCCAGCATTTT.

This clonotype came up many times. This sequence joins TRBV6-2 or TRBV6-3 and TRBJ1-5, with D maybe TRBD1 (6 bases). The length of the CDR3 is 14 residues. Looked up from germline, CDR1 is MNHEY and CDR2 is SVGEGT. V lost 5 bases to trimming and J lost 7 bases, with 15 bases between them. The CDR3, as DNA: TGTGCCAGCAGTAGAAACAGGGTGCGGCAGCCCCAGCATTTT. Amino acid sequence: CASSRNRVRQPQHF.

Note on this clonotype: This may come from a read error, since a much larger clone is one base off. The V call is TRBV12-3 or TRBV12-4, the J call TRBJ2-7; 7 bases match TRBD1. The CDR3 consists of 12 residues. J gave up 4 bases and V 6 bases, and 3 bases lay outside the gene matches. The CDR3 here is CASRPQGYEQYF. The CDR3 DNA reads TGTGCCAGCAGGCCACAGGGGTACGAGCAGTACTTC.

V and J are TRBV19 and TRBJ1-4; 8 bases align to TRBD1. Per the germline V gene, CDR1 is LNHDA and CDR2 is SQIVND (reference sequence). V dropped 5 bases and J dropped 4; count of bases not matched to a gene: 9. This CDR3 comprises 16 residues. CDR3 DNA sequence: TGTGCCAGTAGTGTTTCCGGGACAGGTCATAATGAAAAACTGTTTTTT. Its translation: CASSVSGTGHNEKLFF.